The 26 T cell receptor beta chains presented below share a single source sample, sequenced in a study of blood T cell repertoires in COVID-19. The table came from immunoSEQ multiplex PCR; TCRdb's copy has only in-frame clones and leaves some out. The repertoire holds roughly 90,000 clones, with roughly 80% as singletons. The sample comprised peripheral blood. The source of these receptors is a woman at least 80 years old with active or convalescent COVID-19.

V and J are TRBV18 and TRBJ2-2; maybe TRBD2 (7 bases). In germline, CDR1 is KGHSH, CDR2 LQKENI. Trimming left V 2 bases short and J 3 bases short, with 16 bases between. This CDR3 has 17 residues. The CDR3: CASSPGGAGAHTGELFF. The CDR3 coding sequence is TGTGCCAGCTCACCAGGAGGTGCGGGGGCCCACACCGGGGAGCTGTTTTTT.

The chain links TRBV18 to TRBJ1-4; D possibly corresponds to TRBD1 (5 bases). V shed 3 bases and J shed 2 bases, with 7 bases lying between them. The CDR3 is made up of 14 amino acids. Germline V gives CDR1 KGHSH, CDR2 LQKENI. This CDR3 reads CASSPGLTNEKLFF. The CDR3 DNA sequence: TGTGCCAGCTCACCGGGACTTACTAATGAAAAACTGTTTTTT. Filled out from reference TRBV18 and TRBJ1-4, the complete variable domain reads NAGVMQNPRHLVRRRGQEARLRCSPMKGHSHVYWYRQLPEEGLKFMVYLQKENIIDESGMPKERFSAEFPKEGPSILRIQQVVRGDSAAYFCASSPGLTNEKLFFGSGTQLSVL.

This chain joins TRBV10-3 and TRBJ1-5, with TRBD1 matching over 10 bases. With 6 bases clipped from V and 6 bases from J, the junction kept 11 bases outside the gene matches. Looked up from germline, CDR1 is ENHRY and CDR2 is SYGVKD. The CDR3 consists of 16 residues. CDR3 bases: TGTGCCATCAGGAGCGGGACAGGGGCCGGGGTTCAGCCCCAGCATTTT. Translating gives CAIRSGTGAGVQPQHF.

V is TRBV6-6 and J is TRBJ2-7, with D possibly TRBD1 on 6 matching bases. Per the germline V gene, CDR1 is MNHNY and CDR2 is SVGAGI (reference sequence). This CDR3 region has 12 residues. V lost 5 bases to trimming and J lost 6 bases, with 11 bases between them. As DNA, the CDR3 is TGTGCCAGCAGTCTACAGGGTATCGAGCAGTACTTC. Translation: CASSLQGIEQYF.

The chain's CDR3 is CSVEGLARTGEQFF. CDR3 coding DNA: TGCAGCGTTGAGGGACTAGCTAGAACGGGCGAGCAGTTCTTC. The chain joins TRBV29-1 to TRBJ2-1; TRBD2 aligns across 9 bases. CDR3 length: 14 residues. Germline V CDR1 and CDR2: SQVTM, ANQGSEA. J lost 10 bases, V lost 3 bases, and 10 bases had no gene match.

The rearrangement uses TRBV21-1 and TRBJ1-3; the table's D gene call, TRBD1, was not cross checked with the DNA. TRBV21-1 is classified as a pseudogene. The CDR3 totals 17 residues. In nucleotides, the CDR3 is TGTGCCAGCAGCAAAGCGTCCAGGGCTCCCTCTGGAAACACCATATATTTT. Translation gives CASSKASRAPSGNTIYF.

The chain combines TRBV19 with TRBJ1-1; D is possibly TRBD1 (5 bases). Trimming took 6 bases from V and 0 from J, leaving 14 bases between them. This CDR3 contains 15 residues. CDR1 is LNHDA and CDR2 is SQIVND in the germline V gene (reference sequence). CDR3 residues: CASRTTRVLNTEAFF. The CDR3 nucleotides read TGTGCCAGTAGAACTACCAGGGTGTTGAACACTGAAGCTTTCTTT.

V usage is TRBV28 and J usage is TRBJ2-2, with 9 nucleotides matching TRBD1. The junction had 5 bases not matched to a gene; V was cut back by 3 bases and J by 3 bases. The length of the CDR3 is 16 residues. In germline, CDR1 is MDHEN, CDR2 SYDVKM. CDR3 sequence reads: CASSLKGQGYTGELFF. The CDR3 nucleotides read TGTGCCAGCAGTTTGAAGGGACAGGGCTACACCGGGGAGCTGTTTTTT.

The genes are TRBV3-1 (or the pseudogene TRBV3-2) and TRBJ2-5; 15 bases are shared with TRBD2. CDR3 length: 15 residues. V lost 6 bases and J lost 4; bases outside the gene matches: 3. Germline assignment: CDR1 LGHDT and CDR2 YNNKEL (reference sequence). The DNA for the CDR3 is TGTGCCAGCAGGGGACTAGCGGGGGGCGGAGAGACCCAGTACTTC. This encodes CASRGLAGGGETQYF.

This clone has only a few counts. The rearrangement uses TRBV4-3 and TRBJ2-2; 13 positions match TRBD2. CDR3 size: 21 residues. The J segment lost 7 bases and the V segment lost 4 bases, leaving 21 bases of the junction unmatched. Germline V gives CDR1 LGHNA, CDR2 YSLEER. CDR3: CASSRKVGLAGAYMGSGELFF. CDR3 in DNA: TGCGCCAGCAGCCGCAAGGTTGGACTAGCGGGGGCTTACATGGGGAGCGGGGAGCTGTTTTTT.

This chain uses TRBV6-5 with TRBJ2-5, with 7 bases that match TRBD1. CDR3 length: 14 amino acids. CDR1 and CDR2 from the germline V gene are MNHEY and SVGAGI. Germline trimming cut 0 bases from V and 2 bases from J; bases unmatched to any gene: 0. The CDR3 bases are TGTGCCAGCAGTTACTCGGACAGGCAAGAGACCCAGTACTTC. Translating gives CASSYSDRQETQYF.

The rearrangement links TRBV3-1 (or the pseudogene TRBV3-2) to TRBJ2-7; D is perhaps TRBD2 (6 bases). The V end was cut by 1 base, the J end by 3 bases, with 10 bases between. The CDR3 has 14 amino acids. In germline, CDR1 is LGHDT, CDR2 YNNKEL (reference sequence). The chain's CDR3 is CASSQGTINYEQYF. Written as DNA, the CDR3 is TGTGCCAGCAGCCAAGGGACTATAAACTACGAGCAGTACTTC.

The rearrangement links TRBV4-3 to TRBJ2-1, with D maybe TRBD1 (5 bases). With 0 bases removed from V and 9 bases from J, the gap between germline ends came to 21 bases. The CDR3 totals 17 residues. Germline CDR1 reads LGHNA; CDR2 reads YSLEER. CDR3 sequence (DNA): TGCGCCAGCAGCCAAGAAGGCGCCGGTCTAAGGGGTGGTGAGCAGTTCTTC. It specifies CASSQEGAGLRGGEQFF.

The chain carries TRBV4-3 and TRBJ1-1, with D hard to call. Germline V gene sequence: CDR1 LGHNA, CDR2 YSLEER. This CDR3 spans 14 amino acids. Trimming pared 1 base from V and 5 bases from J, leaving 11 bases between. The CDR3 bases are TGCGCCAGCAGCCAAGCGATTGGAGTAACTGAAGCTTTCTTT. This gives the protein CASSQAIGVTEAFF.

V gene TRBV4-2 combines with J gene TRBJ2-5; 8 nucleotides line up with TRBD2. The V gene's germline CDR1 is LGHNA and CDR2 YNFKEQ. This CDR3 spans 21 amino acids. The trim removed 0 bases at V and 5 bases at J, leaving 23 bases unmatched. The CDR3 reads CASSQDVLAGGLGPSRETQYF. In nucleotides, the CDR3 is TGTGCCAGCAGCCAAGATGTTTTGGCGGGGGGCCTTGGTCCCTCCAGGGAGACCCAGTACTTC.

The V gene is TRBV19, the J gene TRBJ1-6, with 7 positions matching TRBD1. The CDR3 is 17 residues long. CDR1 is LNHDA and CDR2 is SQIVND in the germline V gene (reference sequence). J was trimmed by 8 bases and V by 7 bases; bases with no gene match: 17. CDR3 nucleotides: TGTGCCAGTACCGACCTTCCTCCATCTGACAGGGATTCACCCCTCCACTTT. Amino acid sequence: CASTDLPPSDRDSPLHF.

This clone has only one observation. The V call is TRBV7-2, the J call TRBJ2-1, with a tentative D call TRBD2 (6 bases). The CDR3 runs to 14 residues. V dropped 1 base and J dropped 7 bases, with 11 bases sitting between them. Germline CDR1 is SGHTA and CDR2 is FQGNSA. The CDR3 protein is CASSLGSGWNEQFF. CDR3 coding DNA: TGTGCCAGCAGCTTAGGAAGCGGGTGGAATGAGCAGTTCTTC.

J is TRBJ2-1 and V is TRBV7-9; D may be TRBD2 (6 bases). Per the germline V gene, CDR1 is SEHNR and CDR2 is FQNEAQ (reference sequence). The CDR3 is 14 amino acids. The V end lost 1 base, the J end lost 14 bases, and 18 bases lay between the germline ends. CDR3 sequence: CASSLGFGGLMKFF. DNA for the CDR3: TGTGCCAGCAGCTTAGGGTTCGGAGGGCTAATGAAGTTCTTC. Complete variable domain (other parts from reference TRBV7-9 and TRBJ2-1): DTGVSQNPRHKITKRGQNVTFRCDPISEHNRLYWYRQTLGQGPEFLTYFQNEAQLEKSRLLSDRFSAERPKGSFSTLEIQRTEQGDSAMYLCASSLGFGGLMKFFGPGTRLTVL.

V and J are TRBV25-1 and TRBJ1-1; 7 positions match TRBD1. The germline V gene encodes CDR1 MGHDK and CDR2 SYGVNS. This CDR3 comprises 11 residues. V shed 9 bases, J shed 7 bases, and the junction held 5 bases outside the gene matches. In nucleotides, the CDR3 is TGTGCCAGTACCGGGACAGATGAAGCTTTCTTT. As protein: CASTGTDEAFF.

The J gene is TRBJ2-1, the V gene TRBV10-3, with 11 bases matching TRBD2. V gave up 11 bases and J gave up 6 bases; unmatched junction bases: 6. The CDR3 is 13 residues long. Germline V gene data show CDR1 as ENHRY and CDR2 as SYGVKD. CDR3 sequence (DNA): TGTGCCTATGCCCTAGCGGGAGGCAATGAGCAGTTCTTC. It codes for CAYALAGGNEQFF.

V gene TRBV3-1 (or the pseudogene TRBV3-2) combines with J gene TRBJ2-2; the match to TRBD2 covers 14 bases. CDR1 LGHDT and CDR2 YNNKEL come from the germline V gene (reference sequence). The CDR3 covers 16 residues. V lost 3 bases and J lost 6; bases outside the gene matches: 3. Here the CDR3 DNA reads TGTGCCAGCAGCCAGACGACTAGCGGGGGGGCCGGGGAGCTGTTTTTT. The encoded protein is CASSQTTSGGAGELFF.

This chain joins TRBV28 and TRBJ1-5; 8 bases line up with TRBD1. In germline, CDR1 is MDHEN, CDR2 SYDVKM. The trim removed 10 bases at V and 6 bases at J, leaving 11 bases unmatched. The CDR3 length is 14 residues. The CDR3 region is CATRTGPLGQPQHF. CDR3 coding DNA: TGTGCCACCCGGACAGGGCCATTAGGTCAGCCCCAGCATTTT.

The V and J genes are TRBV6-5 and TRBJ2-1; D remains unclear. V lost 2 bases and J lost 0, with 8 bases in between. The CDR3 runs to 15 residues. CDR1 is MNHEY, CDR2 SVGAGI, per germline. The CDR3 DNA is TGTGCCAGCAGTTACGAGAGAAGCTCCTACAATGAGCAGTTCTTC. Translation gives CASSYERSSYNEQFF.

The gene calls are TRBV29-1 and TRBJ1-1, with D possibly matching TRBD1 (5 bases). Germline CDR1 is SQVTM and CDR2 is ANQGSEA. V lost 8 bases to trimming and J lost 2 bases, with 18 bases between them. The CDR3 runs to 14 residues. CDR3: CSIRGVSSNTEAFF. As DNA, the CDR3 is TGCAGCATTCGGGGGGTGTCTTCAAACACTGAAGCTTTCTTT.

CDR3 DNA: TGTGCCAGCAGTTTACTCCGGGCTAACTATGGCTACACCTTC. It yields the protein CASSLLRANYGYTF. The V and J genes are TRBV28 and TRBJ1-2; D gene unclear. Trimming removed 2 bases at V and 0 bases at J, with 7 bases between. Germline V gene lookup returns CDR1 MDHEN and CDR2 SYDVKM. The CDR3 totals 14 residues.

The J gene is TRBJ2-1, the V gene TRBV6-2 or TRBV6-3, with D perhaps TRBD1 (5 bases). Germline assignment: CDR1 MNHEY and CDR2 SVGEGT. This CDR3 has 15 residues. V lost 6 bases and J 0 bases, leaving 12 bases between the germline ends. This CDR3 reads CASSRGHSSYNEQFF. CDR3 coding DNA: TGTGCCAGCAGCCGTGGACACAGCTCCTACAATGAGCAGTTCTTC.